A single sample is the source of the 16 T cell receptor beta chains below, sequenced in a study of cytomegalovirus exposure and HLA in healthy donors. Amplification used 60 Vbeta primers and 13 Jbeta primers. Assay used: immunoSEQ multiplex PCR; TCRdb lists only in-frame clones, some missing. The sample contains about 130,000 clones, about 78% of which appear only once. Sample: PBMCs. The receptors derive from a human donor in good health.

The chain links TRBV25-1 to TRBJ2-2, with D possibly being TRBD2 (6 bases). In germline, CDR1 is MGHDK, CDR2 SYGVNS. The CDR3 is 15 amino acids. V gave up 2 bases and J gave up 4 bases, with 11 bases separating them. CDR3 in amino acids: CASSERAGITGELFF. The CDR3 nucleotides are TGTGCCAGCAGTGAACGGGCGGGGATCACCGGGGAGCTGTTTTTT. The full variable domain, in which reference TRBV25-1 and TRBJ2-2 provide the parts outside the CDR3, is EADIYQTPRYLVIGTGKKITLECSQTMGHDKMYWYQQDPGMELHLIHYSYGVNSTEKGDLSSESTVSRIRTEHFPLTLESARPSHTSQYLCASSERAGITGELFFGEGSRLTVL.

This chain links TRBV5-1 with TRBJ1-1, with 8 bases that match TRBD1. Germline V gene sequence: CDR1 SGHRS, CDR2 YFSETQ. The CDR3 sequence is 17 residues long. J lost 5 bases, V lost 4 bases, and 16 bases had no gene match. CDR3 DNA sequence: TGCGCCAGCAGCATGAGCAGGGGGCCCGCTCAAGAGACTGAAGCTTTCTTT. Protein product: CASSMSRGPAQETEAFF.

The genes are TRBV27 and TRBJ1-2; 11 nucleotides agree with TRBD1. Germline-derived CDR1 and CDR2 are MNHEY and SMNVEV (reference sequence). CDR3 length: 13 amino acids. V was pared by 3 bases and J by 7 bases, with 1 base of the junction left unmatched. The CDR3 protein is CASSFGQGAGYTF. CDR3 DNA sequence: TGTGCCAGCAGTTTTGGACAGGGGGCTGGCTACACCTTC.

The chain is built from TRBV6-4 and TRBJ2-1; D unresolved. The V and J ends lost 7 bases and 8 bases respectively, with 6 bases between them. The CDR3 is made up of 10 amino acids. Germline V gives CDR1 MRHNA, CDR2 SNTAGT. DNA of the CDR3: TGTGCCAGCATGAGGCATGAGCAGTTCTTC. It is translated as CASMRHEQFF.

This chain joins TRBV7-2 and TRBJ2-1; 12 bases fit TRBD2. This CDR3 is built from 17 residues. The germline gives CDR1 SGHTA, CDR2 FQGNSA. The J segment lost 2 bases and the V segment lost 1 base, leaving 3 bases of the junction unmatched. CDR3 bases: TGTGCCAGCAGCTTAGGCCCTAGCGGGGGGGCCTACAATGAGCAGTTCTTC. Encoded protein: CASSLGPSGGAYNEQFF. Full variable domain (outside the CDR3, taken from reference TRBV7-2 and TRBJ2-1): GAGVSQSPSNKVTEKGKDVELRCDPISGHTALYWYRQSLGQGLEFLIYFQGNSAPDKSGLPSDRFSAERTGGSVSTLTIQRTQQEDSAVYLCASSLGPSGGAYNEQFFGPGTRLTVL.

CDR3 DNA sequence: TGCGCCAGCGTCGGACTAGCGGGAGCTGGCGAGCAGTACTTC. This translates into CASVGLAGAGEQYF. The chain uses TRBV10-2 and TRBJ2-7, with 13 bases fitting TRBD2. CDR3 length: 14 residues. The trim removed 8 bases at V and 6 bases at J, leaving 7 bases unmatched. Germline V gene lookup returns CDR1 WSHSY and CDR2 SAAADI.

This clone was seen a handful of times. V usage is TRBV5-4 and J usage is TRBJ2-2, with D possibly being TRBD2 (6 bases). The germline V gene has CDR1 SGHNT and CDR2 YYREEE (reference sequence). The V and J ends lost 4 bases and 4 bases respectively, with 17 bases between them. There are 16 residues in the CDR3. CDR3 in DNA: TGTGCCAGCAGCCCCGGAGGGGCACGGAGCACCGGGGAGCTGTTTTTT. It codes for CASSPGGARSTGELFF.

The V and J genes are TRBV7-8 and TRBJ1-1; TRBD1 agrees at 7 bases. CDR3 length: 14 residues. V shed 6 bases, J shed 7 bases, and the junction held 11 bases outside the gene matches. Germline V lookup: CDR1 SGHVS, CDR2 FQNEAQ. Here the CDR3 reads CASRFRTGAHEAFF. The CDR3 bases are TGTGCCAGCAGGTTTCGGACAGGTGCACATGAAGCTTTCTTT.

The chain's CDR3 is CASSLHGARGTGELFF. The CDR3 DNA reads as TGTGCCAGCAGCTTACATGGGGCGCGTGGCACCGGGGAGCTGTTTTTT. This chain joins TRBV7-2 and TRBJ2-2, with a possible D match to TRBD1 (5 bases). From germline, CDR1 is SGHTA and CDR2 FQGNSA. The CDR3 consists of 16 residues. V lost 2 bases and J lost 4, with 14 bases in between.

The chain joins TRBV1 to TRBJ1-1; the D call in the table, TRBD1, was not verified against the DNA. TRBV1 is a pseudogene locus. The CDR3 spans 15 residues. CDR3 nucleotide sequence: TGCACCAGCAGCCAGGTAAGGACAGTGAACACTGAAGCTTTCTTT. The encoded protein is CTSSQVRTVNTEAFF.

The chain joins TRBV10-2 to TRBJ1-2; TRBD1 is a possible D gene (5 bases). The germline V and J ends were trimmed by 5 bases and 6 bases, with 13 bases remaining between them. Germline-derived CDR1 and CDR2 are WSHSY and SAAADI. The CDR3 spans 13 residues. In DNA, the CDR3 is TGCGCCAGCAGTTCTGGAGGAGGGGATGGCTACACCTTC. Residues: CASSSGGGDGYTF.

The rearrangement links TRBV15 to TRBJ2-5; 9 nucleotides agree with TRBD1. V gave up 4 bases and J gave up 5 bases; unmatched junction bases: 8. Germline CDR1 reads LNHNV; CDR2 reads YYDKDF (reference sequence). The CDR3 totals 15 residues. The CDR3 loop is CATSIVGTGQETQYF. The CDR3 bases are TGTGCCACCAGCATTGTCGGGACAGGGCAGGAGACCCAGTACTTC.

The genes are TRBV7-9 and TRBJ2-7, with D possibly being TRBD1 (5 bases). V shed 8 bases and J shed 3 bases, with 17 bases lying between them. The CDR3 extends over 14 amino acids. Germline CDR1 reads SEHNR; CDR2 reads FQNEAQ (reference sequence). The CDR3 DNA reads as TGTGCCAGCGGGAAGGGGCGGAGTGACTACGAGCAGTACTTC. Amino acid sequence: CASGKGRSDYEQYF. Full variable domain (rest looked up from reference TRBV7-9 and TRBJ2-7): DTGVSQNPRHKITKRGQNVTFRCDPISEHNRLYWYRQTLGQGPEFLTYFQNEAQLEKSRLLSDRFSAERPKGSFSTLEIQRTEQGDSAMYLCASGKGRSDYEQYFGPGTRLTVT.

This clone was seen only a few times. V is TRBV4-1 and J is TRBJ1-5; D remains unclear. V gave up 1 base and J gave up 9 bases, with 19 bases separating them. This CDR3 is 16 amino acids long. CDR1 MGHRA and CDR2 YSYEKL come from the germline V gene. As DNA, the CDR3 is TGCGCCAGCAGCCAAGCGCCCTCAGCGGGCCTGGGGCCCCAGCATTTT. Its protein is CASSQAPSAGLGPQHF.

This clone turned up a few times. The CDR3 reads CASSAWTSGRNTGELFF. The CDR3 nucleotides are TGTGCCAGCAGCGCCTGGACTAGCGGGAGGAACACCGGGGAGCTGTTTTTT. The V gene is TRBV9, the J gene TRBJ2-2, with 13 bases lining up with TRBD2. The CDR3 is 17 amino acids. CDR1 and CDR2 from the germline V gene are SGDLS and YYNGEE. Germline trimming cut 3 bases from V and 1 base from J; bases unmatched to any gene: 3.

The CDR3 DNA reads as TGTGCCAGCAGTTCTAGTATGAACACTGAAGCTTTCTTT. It translates to CASSSSMNTEAFF. This sequence joins TRBV7-8 and TRBJ1-1; D unresolved. The CDR3 extends over 13 amino acids. Germline V CDR1 and CDR2: SGHVS, FQNEAQ. The ends were cut back, 6 bases at V and 0 bases at J, with 8 bases in the middle.